This TCR beta chain was sequenced for a study of T cell responses to AZD1222 COVID-19 vaccine. Study-wide findings and caveats: The sample set comprised mostly white British donors with more females, and clonal diversity was possibly underestimated.

On this clone itself: Its antigen is unidentified.

Method: immunoSEQ multiplex PCR; TCRdb's copy keeps in-frame clones and lacks some. The profile covers roughly 97,000 clones, with around nine tenths appearing a single time and approximately 9% taken by the ten largest. There are 15 residues in the CDR3. Trimming took off 6 bases at V and 6 bases at J, with 20 bases between the two ends. CDR1 SGHRS and CDR2 YFSETQ come from the germline V gene. V and J are TRBV5-1 and TRBJ2-3; possibly TRBD1 for D (6 bases). The sequences come from peripheral blood, collected on day 0 of AZD1222 vaccination. The clonotype originates from an adult in good health. The chain's CDR3 is CASTLMDRLTDTQYF. The DNA of the CDR3 is TGCGCCAGCACCCTAATGGACAGACTCACGGATACGCAGTATTTT.